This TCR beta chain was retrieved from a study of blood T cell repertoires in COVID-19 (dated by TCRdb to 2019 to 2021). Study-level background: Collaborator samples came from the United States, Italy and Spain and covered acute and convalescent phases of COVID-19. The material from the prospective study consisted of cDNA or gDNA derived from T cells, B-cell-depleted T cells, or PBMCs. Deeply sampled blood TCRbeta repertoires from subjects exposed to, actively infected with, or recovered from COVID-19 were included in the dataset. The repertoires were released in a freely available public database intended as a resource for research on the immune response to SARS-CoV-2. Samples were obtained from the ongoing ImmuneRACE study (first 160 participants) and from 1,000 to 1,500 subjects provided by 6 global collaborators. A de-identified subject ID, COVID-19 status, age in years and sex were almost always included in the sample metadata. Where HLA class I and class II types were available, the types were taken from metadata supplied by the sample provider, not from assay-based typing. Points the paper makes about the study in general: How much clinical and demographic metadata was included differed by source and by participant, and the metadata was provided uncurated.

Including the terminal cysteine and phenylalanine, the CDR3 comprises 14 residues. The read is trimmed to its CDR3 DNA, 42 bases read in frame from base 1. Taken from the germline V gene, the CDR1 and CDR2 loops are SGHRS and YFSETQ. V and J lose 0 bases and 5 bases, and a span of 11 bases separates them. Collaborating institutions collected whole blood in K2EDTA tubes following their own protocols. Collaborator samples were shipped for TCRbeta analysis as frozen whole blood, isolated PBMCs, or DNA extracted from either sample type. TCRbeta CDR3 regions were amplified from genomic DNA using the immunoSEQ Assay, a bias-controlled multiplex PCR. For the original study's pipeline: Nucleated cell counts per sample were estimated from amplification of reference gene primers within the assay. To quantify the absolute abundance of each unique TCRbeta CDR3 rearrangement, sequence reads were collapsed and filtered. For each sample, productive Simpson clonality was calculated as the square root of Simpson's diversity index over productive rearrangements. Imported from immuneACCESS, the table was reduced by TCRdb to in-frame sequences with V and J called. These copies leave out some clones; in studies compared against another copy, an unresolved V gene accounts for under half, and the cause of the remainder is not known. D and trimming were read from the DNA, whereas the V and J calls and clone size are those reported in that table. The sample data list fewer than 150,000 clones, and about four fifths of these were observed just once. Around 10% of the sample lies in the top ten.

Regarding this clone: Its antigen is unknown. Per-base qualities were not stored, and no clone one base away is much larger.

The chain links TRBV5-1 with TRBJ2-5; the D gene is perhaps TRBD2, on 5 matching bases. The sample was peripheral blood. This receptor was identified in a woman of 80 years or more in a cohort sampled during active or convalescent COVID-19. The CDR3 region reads CASSLEVLAETQYF. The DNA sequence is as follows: TGCGCCAGCAGCTTGGAGGTCTTAGCGGAGACCCAGTACTTC.